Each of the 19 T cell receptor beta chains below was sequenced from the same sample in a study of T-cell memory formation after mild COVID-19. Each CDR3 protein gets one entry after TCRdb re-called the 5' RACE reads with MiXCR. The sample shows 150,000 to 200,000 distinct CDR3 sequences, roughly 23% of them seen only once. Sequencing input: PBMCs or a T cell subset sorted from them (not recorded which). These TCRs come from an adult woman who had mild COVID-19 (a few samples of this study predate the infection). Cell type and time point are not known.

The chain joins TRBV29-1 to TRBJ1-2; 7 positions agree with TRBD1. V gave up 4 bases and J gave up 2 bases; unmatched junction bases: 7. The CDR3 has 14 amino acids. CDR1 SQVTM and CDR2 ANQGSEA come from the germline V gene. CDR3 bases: TGCAGCGTTGTACAACGGGACAGCAACTATGGCTACACCTTC. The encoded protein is CSVVQRDSNYGYTF.

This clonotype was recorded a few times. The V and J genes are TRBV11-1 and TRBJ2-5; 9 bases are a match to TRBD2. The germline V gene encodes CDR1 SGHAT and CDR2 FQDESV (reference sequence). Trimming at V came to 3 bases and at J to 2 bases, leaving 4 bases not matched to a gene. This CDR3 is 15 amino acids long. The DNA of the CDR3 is TGTGCCAGCAGCTTTTCTAGCGGGAAACAAGAGACCCAGTACTTC. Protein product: CASSFSSGKQETQYF.

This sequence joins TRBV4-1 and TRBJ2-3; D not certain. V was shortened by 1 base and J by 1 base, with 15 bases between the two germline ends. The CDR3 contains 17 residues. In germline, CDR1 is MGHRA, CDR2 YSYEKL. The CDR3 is CASSQAGPPEGTDTQYF. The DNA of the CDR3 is TGCGCCAGCAGCCAAGCCGGTCCTCCCGAGGGCACAGATACGCAGTATTTT.

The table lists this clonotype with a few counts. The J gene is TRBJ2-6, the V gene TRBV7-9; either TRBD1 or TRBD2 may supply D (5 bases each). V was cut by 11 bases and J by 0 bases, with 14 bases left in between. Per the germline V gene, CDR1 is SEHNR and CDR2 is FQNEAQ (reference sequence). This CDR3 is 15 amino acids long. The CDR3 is CALERDDSGANVLTF. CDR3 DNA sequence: TGTGCCCTCGAACGGGACGACTCTGGGGCCAACGTCCTGACTTTC.

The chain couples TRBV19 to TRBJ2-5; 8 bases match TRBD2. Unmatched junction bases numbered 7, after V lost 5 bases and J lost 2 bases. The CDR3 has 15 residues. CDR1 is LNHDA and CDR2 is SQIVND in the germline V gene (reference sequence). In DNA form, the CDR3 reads TGTGCCAGTAGTCCTCGCGCTAGCGGGCAAGAGACCCAGTACTTC. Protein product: CASSPRASGQETQYF. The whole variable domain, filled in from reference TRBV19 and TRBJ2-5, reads DGGITQSPKYLFRKEGQNVTLSCEQNLNHDAMYWYRQDPGQGLRLIYYSQIVNDFQKGDIAEGYSVSREKKESFPLTVTSAQKNPTAFYLCASSPRASGQETQYFGPGTRLLVL.

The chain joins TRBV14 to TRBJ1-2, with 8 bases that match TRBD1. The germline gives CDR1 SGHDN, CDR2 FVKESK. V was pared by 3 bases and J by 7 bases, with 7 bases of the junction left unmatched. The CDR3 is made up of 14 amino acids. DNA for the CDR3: TGTGCCAGCAGCCACGGACAGGGCATACGTGGCTACACCTTC. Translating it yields CASSHGQGIRGYTF.

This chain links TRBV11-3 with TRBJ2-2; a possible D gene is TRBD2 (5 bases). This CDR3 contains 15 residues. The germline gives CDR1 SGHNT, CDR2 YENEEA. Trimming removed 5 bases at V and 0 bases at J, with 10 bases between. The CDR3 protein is CASSIRGSNTGELFF. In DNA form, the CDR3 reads TGTGCCAGCAGCATCCGGGGATCGAACACCGGGGAGCTGTTTTTT.

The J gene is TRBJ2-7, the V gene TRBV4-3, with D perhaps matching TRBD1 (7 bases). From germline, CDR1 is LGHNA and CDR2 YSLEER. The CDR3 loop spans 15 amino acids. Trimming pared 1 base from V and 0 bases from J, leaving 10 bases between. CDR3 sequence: CASSQGGDSSYEQYF. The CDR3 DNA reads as TGCGCCAGCAGCCAAGGGGGGGACAGCTCCTACGAGCAGTACTTC.

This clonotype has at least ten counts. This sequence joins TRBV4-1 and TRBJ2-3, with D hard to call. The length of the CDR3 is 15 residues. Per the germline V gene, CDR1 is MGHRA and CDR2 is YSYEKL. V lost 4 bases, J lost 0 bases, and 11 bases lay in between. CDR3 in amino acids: CASSPIVPSTDTQYF. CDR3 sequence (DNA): TGCGCCAGCAGCCCGATTGTCCCTAGCACAGATACGCAGTATTTT.

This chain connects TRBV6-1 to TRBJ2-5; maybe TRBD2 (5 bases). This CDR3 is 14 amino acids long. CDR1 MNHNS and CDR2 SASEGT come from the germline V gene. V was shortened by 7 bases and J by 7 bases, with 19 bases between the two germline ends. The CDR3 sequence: CASMIRVPGWTQYF. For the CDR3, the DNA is TGTGCCAGCATGATAAGGGTTCCGGGGTGGACCCAGTACTTC.

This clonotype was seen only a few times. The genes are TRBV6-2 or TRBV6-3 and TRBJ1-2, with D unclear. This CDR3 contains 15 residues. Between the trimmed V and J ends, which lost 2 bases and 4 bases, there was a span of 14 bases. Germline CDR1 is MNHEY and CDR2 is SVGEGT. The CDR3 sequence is CASSYGETESYGYTF. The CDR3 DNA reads TGTGCCAGCAGTTACGGAGAAACAGAAAGCTATGGCTACACCTTC.

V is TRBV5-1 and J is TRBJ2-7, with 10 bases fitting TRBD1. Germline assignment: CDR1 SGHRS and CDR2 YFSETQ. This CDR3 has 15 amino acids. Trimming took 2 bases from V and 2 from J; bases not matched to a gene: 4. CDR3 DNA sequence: TGCGCCAGCAGCTTACGGGACAGGGGAACCTACGAGCAGTACTTC. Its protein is CASSLRDRGTYEQYF.

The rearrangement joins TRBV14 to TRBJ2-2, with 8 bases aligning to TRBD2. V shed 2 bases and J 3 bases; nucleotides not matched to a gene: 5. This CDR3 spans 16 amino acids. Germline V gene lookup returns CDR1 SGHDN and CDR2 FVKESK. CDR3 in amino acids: CASSQRGGLYTGELFF. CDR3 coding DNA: TGTGCCAGCAGCCAACGGGGGGGCCTCTACACCGGGGAGCTGTTTTTT.

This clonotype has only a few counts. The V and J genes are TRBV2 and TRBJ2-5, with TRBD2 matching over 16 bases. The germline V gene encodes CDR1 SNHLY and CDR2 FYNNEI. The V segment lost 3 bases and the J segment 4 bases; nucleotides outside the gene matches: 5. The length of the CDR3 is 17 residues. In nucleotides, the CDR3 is TGTGCCAGCAGTGAGGGACTAGCGGGGGGGCCAGGAGAGACCCAGTACTTC. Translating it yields CASSEGLAGGPGETQYF.

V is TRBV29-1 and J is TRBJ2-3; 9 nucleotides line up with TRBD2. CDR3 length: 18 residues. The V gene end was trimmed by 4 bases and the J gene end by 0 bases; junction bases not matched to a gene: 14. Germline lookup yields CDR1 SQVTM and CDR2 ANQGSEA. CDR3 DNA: TGCAGCGTTGCCGGACTAGCGACAGCCCGAACTAGCACAGATACGCAGTATTTT. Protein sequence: CSVAGLATARTSTDTQYF.

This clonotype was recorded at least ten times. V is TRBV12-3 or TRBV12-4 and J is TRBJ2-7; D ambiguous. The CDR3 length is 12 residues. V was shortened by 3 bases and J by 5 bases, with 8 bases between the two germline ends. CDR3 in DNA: TGTGCCAGCAGTTTGGTGGGGAACGAGCAGTACTTC. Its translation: CASSLVGNEQYF.

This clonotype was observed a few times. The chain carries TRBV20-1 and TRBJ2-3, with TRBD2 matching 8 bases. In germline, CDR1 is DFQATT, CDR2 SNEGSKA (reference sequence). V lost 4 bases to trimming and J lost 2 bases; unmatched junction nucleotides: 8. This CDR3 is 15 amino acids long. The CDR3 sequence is CSATVTSGTTDTQYF. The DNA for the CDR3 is TGCAGTGCTACGGTTACTAGCGGTACCACAGATACGCAGTATTTT.

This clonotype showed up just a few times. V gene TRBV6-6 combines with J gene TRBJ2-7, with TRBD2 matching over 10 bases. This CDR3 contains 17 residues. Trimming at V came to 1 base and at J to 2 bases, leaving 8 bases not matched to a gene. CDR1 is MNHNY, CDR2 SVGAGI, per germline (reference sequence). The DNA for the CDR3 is TGTGCCAGCAGTTACTTCCTAGCGGGGGCCAACGCCTACGAGCAGTACTTC. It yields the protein CASSYFLAGANAYEQYF.

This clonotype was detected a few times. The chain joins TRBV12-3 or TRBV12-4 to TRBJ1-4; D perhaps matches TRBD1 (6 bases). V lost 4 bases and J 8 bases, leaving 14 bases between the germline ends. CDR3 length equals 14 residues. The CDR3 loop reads CASSSTGIGEKLFF. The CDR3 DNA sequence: TGTGCCAGCAGTTCAACAGGGATTGGGGAAAAACTGTTTTTT.